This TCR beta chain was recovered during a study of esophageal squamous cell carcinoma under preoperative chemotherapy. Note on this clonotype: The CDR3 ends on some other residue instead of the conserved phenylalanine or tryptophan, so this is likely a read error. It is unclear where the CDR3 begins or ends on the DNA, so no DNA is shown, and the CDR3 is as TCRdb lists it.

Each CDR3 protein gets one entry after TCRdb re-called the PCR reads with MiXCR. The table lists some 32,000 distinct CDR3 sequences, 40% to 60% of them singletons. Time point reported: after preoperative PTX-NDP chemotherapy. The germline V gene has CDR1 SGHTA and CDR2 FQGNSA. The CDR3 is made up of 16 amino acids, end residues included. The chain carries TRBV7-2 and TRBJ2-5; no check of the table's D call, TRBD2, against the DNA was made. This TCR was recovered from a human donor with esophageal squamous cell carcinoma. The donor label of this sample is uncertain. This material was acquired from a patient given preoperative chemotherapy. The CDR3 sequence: CASSSGRGAPRATQLL.